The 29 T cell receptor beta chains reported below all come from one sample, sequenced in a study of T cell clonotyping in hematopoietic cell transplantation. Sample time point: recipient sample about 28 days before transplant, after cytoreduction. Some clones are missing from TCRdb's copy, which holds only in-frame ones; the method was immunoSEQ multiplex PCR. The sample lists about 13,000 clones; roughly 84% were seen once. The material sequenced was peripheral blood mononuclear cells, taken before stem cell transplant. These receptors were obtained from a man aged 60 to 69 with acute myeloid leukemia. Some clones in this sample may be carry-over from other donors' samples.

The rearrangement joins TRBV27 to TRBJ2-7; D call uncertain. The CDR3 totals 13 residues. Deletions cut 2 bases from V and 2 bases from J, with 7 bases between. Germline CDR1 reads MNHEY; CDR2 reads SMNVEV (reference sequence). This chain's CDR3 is CASSLGITYEQYF. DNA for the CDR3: TGTGCCAGCAGTTTAGGGATAACCTACGAGCAGTACTTC.

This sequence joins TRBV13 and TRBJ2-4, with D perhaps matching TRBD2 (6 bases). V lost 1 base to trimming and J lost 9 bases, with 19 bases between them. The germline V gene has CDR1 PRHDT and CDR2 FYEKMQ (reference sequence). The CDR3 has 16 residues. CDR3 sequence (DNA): TGTGCCAGCAGCTTAGAAGGGCTCAACACGGAGGGCATTCAGTACTTC. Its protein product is CASSLEGLNTEGIQYF.

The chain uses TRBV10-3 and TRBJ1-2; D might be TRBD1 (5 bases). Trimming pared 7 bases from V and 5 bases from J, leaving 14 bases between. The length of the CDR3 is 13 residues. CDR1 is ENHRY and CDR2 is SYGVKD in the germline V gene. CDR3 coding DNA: TGTGCCATCAATAGCCAGGGCACGTATGGCTACACCTTC. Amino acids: CAINSQGTYGYTF.

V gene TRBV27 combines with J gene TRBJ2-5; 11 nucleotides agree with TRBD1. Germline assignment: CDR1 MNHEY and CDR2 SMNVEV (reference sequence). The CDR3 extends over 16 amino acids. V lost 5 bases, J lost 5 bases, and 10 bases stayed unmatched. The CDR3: CASSPRTGGGLETQYF. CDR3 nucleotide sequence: TGTGCCAGCAGTCCCCGGACAGGGGGCGGTTTGGAGACCCAGTACTTC.

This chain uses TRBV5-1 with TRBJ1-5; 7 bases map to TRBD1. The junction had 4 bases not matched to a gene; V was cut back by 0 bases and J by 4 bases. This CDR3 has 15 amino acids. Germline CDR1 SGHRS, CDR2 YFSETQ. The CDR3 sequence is CASSLDRGSNQPQHF. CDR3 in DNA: TGCGCCAGCAGCTTGGACAGGGGAAGTAATCAGCCCCAGCATTTT.

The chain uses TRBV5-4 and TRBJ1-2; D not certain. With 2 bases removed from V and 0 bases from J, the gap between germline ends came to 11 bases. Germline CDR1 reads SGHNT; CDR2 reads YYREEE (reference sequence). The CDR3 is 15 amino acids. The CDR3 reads CASSFFLGSNYGYTF. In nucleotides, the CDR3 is TGTGCCAGCAGCTTCTTTCTGGGTTCTAACTATGGCTACACCTTC.

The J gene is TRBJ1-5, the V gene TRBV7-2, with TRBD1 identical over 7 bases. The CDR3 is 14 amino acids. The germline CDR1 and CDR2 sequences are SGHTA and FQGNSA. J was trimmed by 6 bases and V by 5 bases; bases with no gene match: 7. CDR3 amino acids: CASSPTGVSQPQHF. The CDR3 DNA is TGTGCCAGCAGCCCCACAGGGGTCAGTCAGCCCCAGCATTTT.

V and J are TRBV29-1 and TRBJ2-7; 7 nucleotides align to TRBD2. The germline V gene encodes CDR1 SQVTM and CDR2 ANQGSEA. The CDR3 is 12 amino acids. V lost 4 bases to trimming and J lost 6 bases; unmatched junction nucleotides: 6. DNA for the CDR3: TGCAGCGTTGCAGCGGGGCCAGCCGAGCAGTACTTC. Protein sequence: CSVAAGPAEQYF.

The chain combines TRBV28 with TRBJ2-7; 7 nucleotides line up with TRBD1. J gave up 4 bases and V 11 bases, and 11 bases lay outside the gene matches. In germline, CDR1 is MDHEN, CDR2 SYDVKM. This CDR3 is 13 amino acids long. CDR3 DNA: TGTGCCGCTTCCGGGACAGACCCTTACGAGCAGTACTTC. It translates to CAASGTDPYEQYF. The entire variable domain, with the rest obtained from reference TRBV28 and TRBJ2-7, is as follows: DVKVTQSSRYLVKRTGEKVFLECVQDMDHENMFWYRQDPGLGLRLIYFSYDVKMKEKGDIPEGYSVSREKKERFSLILESASTNQTSMYLCAASGTDPYEQYFGPGTRLTVT.

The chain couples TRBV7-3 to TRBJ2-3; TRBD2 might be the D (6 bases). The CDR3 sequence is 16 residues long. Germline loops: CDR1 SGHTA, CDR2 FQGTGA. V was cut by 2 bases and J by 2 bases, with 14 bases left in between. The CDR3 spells CASSLWGGVFTDTQYF. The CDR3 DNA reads TGTGCCAGCAGCTTATGGGGCGGGGTATTCACAGATACGCAGTATTTT. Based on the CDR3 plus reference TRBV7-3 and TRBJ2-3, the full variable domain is GAGVSQTPSNKVTEKGKYVELRCDPISGHTALYWYRQSLGQGPEFLIYFQGTGAADDSGLPNDRFFAVRPEGSVSTLKIQRTERGDSAVYLCASSLWGGVFTDTQYFGPGTRLTVL.

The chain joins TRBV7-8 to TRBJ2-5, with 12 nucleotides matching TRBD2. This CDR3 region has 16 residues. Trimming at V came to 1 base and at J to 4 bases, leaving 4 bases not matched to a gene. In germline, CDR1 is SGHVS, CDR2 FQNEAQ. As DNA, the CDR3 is TGTGCCAGCAGCTTAGGGGTACTAGCGGGGGGAGAGACCCAGTACTTC. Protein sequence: CASSLGVLAGGETQYF.

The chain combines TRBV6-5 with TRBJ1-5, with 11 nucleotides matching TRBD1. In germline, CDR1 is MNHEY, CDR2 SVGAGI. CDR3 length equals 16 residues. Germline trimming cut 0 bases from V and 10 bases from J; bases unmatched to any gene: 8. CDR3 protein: CASSYSGPGQGVPQHF. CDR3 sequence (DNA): TGTGCCAGCAGTTACTCGGGTCCGGGACAGGGGGTTCCCCAGCATTTT.

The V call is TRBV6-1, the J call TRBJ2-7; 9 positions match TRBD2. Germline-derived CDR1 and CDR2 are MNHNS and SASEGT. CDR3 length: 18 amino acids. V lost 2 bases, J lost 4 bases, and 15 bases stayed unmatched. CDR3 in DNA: TGTGCCAGCAGTGAACGCCCCCCGGGTGCGGGGGGGTTTTACGAGCAGTACTTC. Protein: CASSERPPGAGGFYEQYF.

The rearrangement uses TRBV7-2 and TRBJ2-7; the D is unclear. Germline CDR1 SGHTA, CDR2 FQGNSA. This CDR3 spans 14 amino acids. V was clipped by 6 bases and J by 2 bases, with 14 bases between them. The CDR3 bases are TGTGCCAGCAGGGCTGGGCCAGACACCTACGAGCAGTACTTC. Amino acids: CASRAGPDTYEQYF.

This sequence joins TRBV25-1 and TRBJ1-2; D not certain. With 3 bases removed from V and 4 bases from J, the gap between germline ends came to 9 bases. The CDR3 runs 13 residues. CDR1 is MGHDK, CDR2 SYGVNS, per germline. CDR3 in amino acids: CASSDRDGYGYTF. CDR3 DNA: TGTGCCAGCAGTGACCGGGATGGCTATGGCTACACCTTC.

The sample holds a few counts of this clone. The CDR3 bases are TGCGCCAGAAGATCTAGCGGGGGGGTCATCCTAGCCAAAAACATTCAGTACTTC. Protein product: CARRSSGGVILAKNIQYF. The chain links TRBV10-1 to TRBJ2-4; TRBD2 agrees at 12 bases. The CDR3 spans 18 residues. Germline values: CDR1 WNHNN, CDR2 SYGVQD (reference sequence). The junction had 12 bases not matched to a gene; V was cut back by 9 bases and J by 0 bases.

Here the CDR3 reads CASSLPHSDTQYF. The CDR3 nucleotides read TGCGCCAGCAGCTTGCCCCATTCAGATACGCAGTATTTT. The chain combines TRBV5-1 with TRBJ2-3; no clear D gene. The CDR3 has 13 amino acids. Trimming stripped 1 base from V and 4 bases from J, with 7 bases between. Per the germline V gene, CDR1 is SGHRS and CDR2 is YFSETQ.

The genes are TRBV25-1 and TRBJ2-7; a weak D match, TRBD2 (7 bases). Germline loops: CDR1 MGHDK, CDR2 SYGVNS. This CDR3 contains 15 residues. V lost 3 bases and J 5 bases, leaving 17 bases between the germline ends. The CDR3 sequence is CASSDGGGRRDEQYF. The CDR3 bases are TGTGCCAGCAGTGATGGGGGGGGGCGGCGGGACGAGCAGTACTTC.

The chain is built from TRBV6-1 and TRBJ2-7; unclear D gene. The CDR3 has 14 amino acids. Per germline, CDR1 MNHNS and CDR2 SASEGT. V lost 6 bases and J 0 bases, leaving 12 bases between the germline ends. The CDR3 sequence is CASRSPPISYEQYF. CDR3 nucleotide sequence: TGTGCCAGCAGATCCCCTCCCATCTCCTACGAGCAGTACTTC.

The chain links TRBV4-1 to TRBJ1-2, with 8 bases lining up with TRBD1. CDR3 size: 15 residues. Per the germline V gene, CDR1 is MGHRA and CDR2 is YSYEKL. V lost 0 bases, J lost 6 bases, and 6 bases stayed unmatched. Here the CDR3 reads CASSQDPDRGDGYTF. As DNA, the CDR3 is TGCGCCAGCAGCCAAGATCCCGACAGGGGAGATGGCTACACCTTC.

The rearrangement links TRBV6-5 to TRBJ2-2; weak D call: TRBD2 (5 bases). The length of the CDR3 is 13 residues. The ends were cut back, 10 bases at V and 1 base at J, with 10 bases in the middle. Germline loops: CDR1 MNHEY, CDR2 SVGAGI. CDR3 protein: CATGVENTGELFF. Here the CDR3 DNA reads TGTGCCACCGGGGTCGAGAACACCGGGGAGCTGTTTTTT.

This CDR3 is CASSFNRNSYEQYF. CDR3 nucleotides: TGTGCCAGCAGCTTTAACAGGAACAGCTACGAGCAGTACTTC. The chain joins TRBV5-4 to TRBJ2-7, with a weak D call TRBD1 (5 bases). CDR1 and CDR2 (germline): SGHNT, YYREEE (reference sequence). CDR3 length: 14 amino acids. Trimming shortened V by 2 bases and J by 3 bases, and 12 bases separated the two germline ends.

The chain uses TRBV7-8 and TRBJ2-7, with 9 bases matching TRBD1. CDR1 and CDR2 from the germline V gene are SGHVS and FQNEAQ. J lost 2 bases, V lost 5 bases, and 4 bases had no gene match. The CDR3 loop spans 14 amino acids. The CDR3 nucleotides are TGTGCCAGCAGCGACCGGGACAGGGCCTACGAGCAGTACTTC. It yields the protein CASSDRDRAYEQYF.

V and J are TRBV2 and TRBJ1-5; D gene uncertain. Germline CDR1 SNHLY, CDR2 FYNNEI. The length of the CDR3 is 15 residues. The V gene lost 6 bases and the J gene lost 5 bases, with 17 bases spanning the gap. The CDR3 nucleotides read TGTGCCAGCAGAAATGACGGGGTTTGGGATCAGCCCCAGCATTTT. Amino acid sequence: CASRNDGVWDQPQHF. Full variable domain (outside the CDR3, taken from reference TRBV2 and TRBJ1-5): EPEVTQTPSHQVTQMGQEVILRCVPISNHLYFYWYRQILGQKVEFLVSFYNNEISEKSEIFDDQFSVERPDGSNFTLKIRSTKLEDSAMYFCASRNDGVWDQPQHFGDGTRLSIL.

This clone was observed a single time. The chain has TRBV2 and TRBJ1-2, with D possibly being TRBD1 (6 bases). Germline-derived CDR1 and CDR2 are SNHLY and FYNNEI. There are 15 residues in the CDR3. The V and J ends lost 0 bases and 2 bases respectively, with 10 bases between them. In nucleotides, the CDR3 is TGTGCCAGCAGTGAAGCGGGGACATACAACTATGGCTACACCTTC. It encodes CASSEAGTYNYGYTF.

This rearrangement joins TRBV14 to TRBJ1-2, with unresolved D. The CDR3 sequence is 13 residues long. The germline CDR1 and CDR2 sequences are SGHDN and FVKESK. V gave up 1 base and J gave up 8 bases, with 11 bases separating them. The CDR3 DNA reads TGTGCCAGCAGCCAAGTCACGATATCAGGCTACACCTTC. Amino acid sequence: CASSQVTISGYTF.

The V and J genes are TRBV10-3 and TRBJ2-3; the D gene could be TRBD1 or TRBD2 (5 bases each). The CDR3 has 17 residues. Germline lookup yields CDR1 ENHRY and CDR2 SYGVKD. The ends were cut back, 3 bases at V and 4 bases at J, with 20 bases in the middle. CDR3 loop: CAISDLGTAHPADTQYF. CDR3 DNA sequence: TGTGCCATCAGTGATTTAGGGACGGCCCATCCGGCAGATACGCAGTATTTT.

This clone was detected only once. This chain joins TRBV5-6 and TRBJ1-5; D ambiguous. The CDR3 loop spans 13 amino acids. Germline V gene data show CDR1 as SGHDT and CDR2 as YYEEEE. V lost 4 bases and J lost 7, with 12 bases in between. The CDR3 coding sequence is TGTGCCAGCAGCCCGTCCCCGAACCAGCCCCAGCATTTT. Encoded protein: CASSPSPNQPQHF. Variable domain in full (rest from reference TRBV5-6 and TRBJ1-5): DAGVTQSPTHLIKTRGQQVTLRCSPKSGHDTVSWYQQALGQGPQFIFQYYEEEERQRGNFPDRFSGHQFPNYSSELNVNALLLGDSALYLCASSPSPNQPQHFGDGTRLSIL.

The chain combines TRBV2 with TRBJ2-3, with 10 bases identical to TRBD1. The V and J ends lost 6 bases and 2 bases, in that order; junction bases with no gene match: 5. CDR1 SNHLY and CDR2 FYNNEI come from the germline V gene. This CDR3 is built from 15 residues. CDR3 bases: TGTGCCAGCAGAGTTGGGACAGGGGCCACAGATACGCAGTATTTT. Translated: CASRVGTGATDTQYF.